The 10 T cell receptor beta chains reported below all come from one sample, sequenced in a study of cytomegalovirus exposure and HLA in healthy donors. With 60 Vbeta and 13 Jbeta primers, the PCR was carried out. Clones were read by immunoSEQ multiplex PCR, and TCRdb kept only the in-frame ones, dropping some. The table lists 200,000 to 250,000 clones, about 84% of them singletons. The sample was PBMCs. Every receptor here comes from a human donor in good health.

This rearrangement joins TRBV19 to TRBJ1-5, with D uncertain. The CDR3 spans 14 residues. Trimming shortened V by 5 bases and J by 4 bases, and 12 bases separated the two germline ends. Germline lookup yields CDR1 LNHDA and CDR2 SQIVND (reference sequence). CDR3: CASSGRRENQPQHF. The CDR3 DNA is TGTGCCAGTAGTGGGAGGCGGGAAAATCAGCCCCAGCATTTT.

V is TRBV20-1 and J is TRBJ1-2; D gene ambiguous. The CDR3 is 11 residues long. V lost 5 bases and J lost 8, with 12 bases in between. Looked up from germline, CDR1 is DFQATT and CDR2 is SNEGSKA (reference sequence). CDR3 amino acids: CSAGRGGGYTF. The CDR3 coding sequence is TGCAGTGCTGGCCGGGGTGGAGGCTACACCTTC.

V is TRBV29-1 and J is TRBJ1-1, with D possibly TRBD1 on 6 matching bases. Germline assignment: CDR1 SQVTM and CDR2 ANQGSEA. This CDR3 has 11 residues. The germline V and J ends were trimmed by 6 bases and 3 bases, with 8 bases remaining between them. Here the CDR3 reads CSVDRYTEAFF. CDR3 DNA: TGCAGCGTCGACAGGTACACTGAAGCTTTCTTT.

CDR3 coding DNA: TGTGCCAGCAGTCTCCCGAACACCGGGGAGCTGTTTTTT. It yields the protein CASSLPNTGELFF. The V call is TRBV28, the J call TRBJ2-2; D not certain. Germline CDR1 reads MDHEN; CDR2 reads SYDVKM. Trimming took 5 bases from V and 0 from J, leaving 4 bases between them. The CDR3 covers 13 residues.

V and J are TRBV5-4 and TRBJ1-3; TRBD1 matches 7 bases. From germline, CDR1 is SGHNT and CDR2 YYREEE (reference sequence). After removal of 0 bases from V and 4 bases from J, the junction contained 4 bases not matched to a gene. This CDR3 region has 15 residues. This CDR3 reads CASSLGTGEGNTIYF. DNA for the CDR3: TGTGCCAGCAGCTTGGGTACAGGGGAGGGAAACACCATATATTTT. Supplemented by reference TRBV5-4 and TRBJ1-3, the full variable domain reads ETGVTQSPTHLIKTRGQQVTLRCSSQSGHNTVSWYQQALGQGPQFIFQYYREEENGRGNFPPRFSGLQFPNYSSELNVNALELDDSALYLCASSLGTGEGNTIYFGEGSWLTVV.

V is TRBV5-1 and J is TRBJ2-2; D perhaps matches TRBD1 (5 bases). Germline V gene sequence: CDR1 SGHRS, CDR2 YFSETQ. The CDR3 runs 15 residues. Trimming pared 1 base from V and 7 bases from J, leaving 14 bases between. The CDR3 sequence is CASSLFRDKGGELFF. Written as DNA, the CDR3 is TGCGCCAGCAGCTTGTTCAGGGATAAGGGCGGGGAGCTGTTTTTT.

A note on this clone: Distinct nucleotide sequences in the sample also encode this CDR3. This chain connects TRBV27 to TRBJ2-1; TRBD2 agrees at 15 bases. Trimming cost V 4 bases and J 8 bases; bases outside gene matches: 3. Germline V gives CDR1 MNHEY, CDR2 SMNVEV (reference sequence). The CDR3 length is 15 residues. This CDR3 is CASSSGLAGGYEQFF. The CDR3 DNA is TGTGCCAGCAGTTCGGGACTAGCGGGAGGATATGAGCAGTTCTTC.

The gene calls are TRBV7-3 and TRBJ2-1, with 8 bases matching TRBD1. V gave up 5 bases and J gave up 5 bases; unmatched junction bases: 5. CDR3 size: 14 residues. Germline V gives CDR1 SGHTA, CDR2 FQGTGA. The CDR3 is CASSTQQGDNEQFF. Written as DNA, the CDR3 is TGTGCCAGCAGCACACAACAGGGGGACAATGAGCAGTTCTTC. Together with reference TRBV7-3 and TRBJ2-1, the CDR3 gives the full variable domain: GAGVSQTPSNKVTEKGKYVELRCDPISGHTALYWYRQSLGQGPEFLIYFQGTGAADDSGLPNDRFFAVRPEGSVSTLKIQRTERGDSAVYLCASSTQQGDNEQFFGPGTRLTVL.

The chain is built from TRBV5-4 and TRBJ2-7; D is ambiguous. Trimming left V 5 bases short and J 3 bases short, with 18 bases between. The CDR3 loop spans 15 amino acids. Per the germline V gene, CDR1 is SGHNT and CDR2 is YYREEE (reference sequence). Here the CDR3 reads CASSFDAHQVYEQYF. DNA of the CDR3: TGTGCCAGCAGTTTCGACGCCCATCAGGTCTACGAGCAGTACTTC.

This clone appeared a few times. This rearrangement joins TRBV4-2 to TRBJ1-2; D uncertain. Germline values: CDR1 LGHNA, CDR2 YNFKEQ. The germline V and J ends were trimmed by 1 base and 8 bases, with 5 bases remaining between them. This CDR3 is 11 amino acids long. CDR3: CASSQGGGYTF. The DNA of the CDR3 is TGTGCCAGCAGCCAAGGAGGGGGCTACACCTTC.